This TCR beta chain was observed in a study of OX40 agonist ivuxolimab in advanced cancers. Findings and caveats of the study: Antigens targeted by the expanded peripheral T cells were not determined.

Any history of autoimmune disease or systemic immunosuppression disqualified patients. A remark on this clone: As yet, its antigen is unknown.

The CDR3 runs to 19 residues. Clones were read by immunoSEQ multiplex PCR, and TCRdb kept only the in-frame ones, dropping some. The sample yields about 100,000 clones, around 93% seen once. This receptor was taken from an adult with an advanced solid tumor such as melanoma, head and neck, liver or kidney cancer. Sample: CD4+ or CD8+ T cells sorted from blood, taken in a trial of the OX40 agonist ivuxolimab. The genes are TRBV12-1 and TRBJ1-1; the DNA was not compared with TRBD1, the D call given in the table. TRBV12-1 constitutes a pseudogene. The CDR3 protein is CASTPPPVIWGEVNTEAFF. CDR3 nucleotide sequence: TGTGCCAGCACCCCACCTCCAGTTATATGGGGCGAAGTGAACACTGAAGCTTTCTTT.